A single T cell receptor (beta chain) is shown here with its context. These data come from a study of cytomegalovirus exposure and HLA in healthy donors. Turning to the study itself: T cells numbering about 180 million yielded roughly 120 million unique TCR beta sequences in an earlier analysis.

Germline values: CDR1 MNHNS, CDR2 SASEGT. This CDR3 region has 14 residues. V trimming: 4 bases; J trimming: 5 bases; junction bases outside the gene matches: 5. Primers for the PCR totalled 60 Vbeta and 13 Jbeta. This table comes from immunoSEQ multiplex PCR, and its TCRdb copy is limited to in-frame clones, with some not included. This sample yields about 200,000 clones, of which 86% are seen a single time; around 0.3% belongs to the top ten. Sequences were obtained from PBMCs. This sequence was found in a woman aged 25 to 39 in good health and CMV-seronegative. This sequence joins TRBV6-1 and TRBJ1-5, with 7 bases identical to TRBD1. The CDR3 DNA reads as TGTGCCAGCAGTGGGGGACAGACTGATCAGCCCCAGCATTTT. Its protein is CASSGGQTDQPQHF.